The next 11 T cell receptor beta chains were all read from a single sample in a study of CD8 T cells in Susac syndrome. With random hexamers, 0.5 to 1 ug RNA was reverse transcribed. Each CDR3 protein gets one entry after TCRdb re-called the immunoSEQ multiplex PCR reads with MiXCR. The sample lists hundreds of thousands of distinct CDR3 sequences; 70% to 90% were seen once. The specimen sequenced was CD8+ T cells from PBMCs. The origin of the receptors is a human donor with multiple sclerosis.

The V gene is TRBV20-1, the J gene TRBJ1-5; D is unclear. The V end lost 6 bases, the J end lost 0 bases, and 15 bases lay between the germline ends. This CDR3 is built from 15 residues. In germline, CDR1 is DFQATT, CDR2 SNEGSKA (reference sequence). This chain's CDR3 is CSAPDPTDSNQPQHF. The CDR3 DNA is TGCAGTGCCCCGGACCCAACCGATAGCAATCAGCCCCAGCATTTT.

The chain employs TRBV24-1 and TRBJ2-1, with D perhaps TRBD2 (6 bases). Germline-derived CDR1 and CDR2 are KGHDR and SFDVKD. The CDR3 has 18 amino acids. Trimming removed 3 bases at V and 0 bases at J, with 17 bases between. CDR3 sequence (DNA): TGTGCCACCAGTGATCCCACGAGGACGGGGGTCTCCTACAATGAGCAGTTCTTC. This sequence encodes CATSDPTRTGVSYNEQFF.

This chain joins TRBV27 and TRBJ1-1; D is ambiguous. The CDR3 runs 14 residues. Trimming left V 6 bases short and J 0 bases short, with 11 bases between. CDR1 is MNHEY, CDR2 SMNVEV, per germline (reference sequence). CDR3 bases: TGTGCCAGCAGCGCGGTCAGAATGAACACTGAAGCTTTCTTT. Its protein is CASSAVRMNTEAFF.

The rearrangement uses TRBV6-5 and TRBJ2-2; unclear D gene. In germline, CDR1 is MNHEY, CDR2 SVGAGI. This CDR3 has 14 amino acids. The ends were cut back, 11 bases at V and 0 bases at J, with 13 bases in the middle. The CDR3 coding sequence is TGTGCCTCCATCCCGGGTCCGAACACCGGGGAGCTGTTTTTT. It is translated as CASIPGPNTGELFF.

The chain has TRBV29-1 and TRBJ2-7; 7 nucleotides match TRBD1. Per the germline V gene, CDR1 is SQVTM and CDR2 is ANQGSEA. Trimming removed 0 bases from V and 2 bases from J; junction bases left unmatched: 1. This CDR3 is 13 amino acids long. The DNA for the CDR3 is TGCAGCGTTGAAGAGGGACAGACCTACGAGCAGTACTTC. It specifies CSVEEGQTYEQYF.

This chain connects TRBV7-8 to TRBJ2-3; 11 bases agree with TRBD2. Germline V gives CDR1 SGHVS, CDR2 FQNEAQ. CDR3 length equals 16 residues. V lost 5 bases to trimming and J lost 4 bases; unmatched junction nucleotides: 8. The CDR3 is CASSPLLAGAADTQYF. The CDR3 bases are TGTGCCAGCAGCCCGCTACTAGCGGGAGCTGCAGATACGCAGTATTTT. Variable domain in full (rest from reference TRBV7-8 and TRBJ2-3): GAGVSQSPRYKVAKRGQDVALRCDPISGHVSLFWYQQALGQGPEFLTYFQNEAQLDKSGLPSDRFFAERPEGSVSTLKIQRTQQEDSAVYLCASSPLLAGAADTQYFGPGTRLTVL.

CDR3 nucleotides: TGTGCCAGCAATAACTACGGAAGCGGGAGTTGGGAGACCCAGTACTTC. The encoded protein is CASNNYGSGSWETQYF. The V and J genes are TRBV6-5 and TRBJ2-5; 8 bases are shared with TRBD2. Germline values: CDR1 MNHEY, CDR2 SVGAGI. V lost 7 bases, J lost 5 bases, and 15 bases stayed unmatched. This CDR3 contains 16 residues.

The chain links TRBV23-1 to TRBJ1-2; TRBD1 agrees at 8 bases. TRBV23-1 is marked as an open reading frame, function uncertain. The V segment lost 10 bases and the J segment 4 bases; nucleotides outside the gene matches: 8. The CDR3 has 13 amino acids. CDR3 amino acids: CATSGGLIYGYTF. DNA of the CDR3: TGCGCCACCTCAGGGGGCCTCATCTATGGCTACACCTTC.

The V call is TRBV7-3, the J call TRBJ1-2; D is ambiguous. The CDR3 covers 12 residues. V was shortened by 4 bases and J by 8 bases, with 11 bases between the two germline ends. Per germline, CDR1 SGHTA and CDR2 FQGTGA. CDR3 sequence reads: CASSSPDEGYTF. In DNA form, the CDR3 reads TGTGCCAGCAGCTCCCCGGACGAGGGCTACACCTTC. The variable domain in full, completed from reference TRBV7-3 and TRBJ1-2, reads GAGVSQTPSNKVTEKGKYVELRCDPISGHTALYWYRQSLGQGPEFLIYFQGTGAADDSGLPNDRFFAVRPEGSVSTLKIQRTERGDSAVYLCASSSPDEGYTFGSGTRLTVV.

The gene calls are TRBV9 and TRBJ2-1, with TRBD2 identical over 10 bases. The CDR3 is 16 amino acids. Looked up from germline, CDR1 is SGDLS and CDR2 is YYNGEE. The trim removed 0 bases at V and 7 bases at J, leaving 7 bases unmatched. The CDR3 bases are TGTGCCAGCAGCGTAGGGTCTAGCGGGAGCGGAAATGAGCAGTTCTTC. Protein sequence: CASSVGSSGSGNEQFF.

This clonotype was counted a single time. The chain is built from TRBV27 and TRBJ1-5; D possibly corresponds to TRBD1 (6 bases). The CDR3 spans 14 residues. The V and J ends lost 6 bases and 3 bases respectively, with 12 bases between them. Germline loops: CDR1 MNHEY, CDR2 SMNVEV (reference sequence). The CDR3 loop reads CASRSGGLNQPQHF. The DNA for the CDR3 is TGTGCCAGCAGGTCCGGGGGGCTCAATCAGCCCCAGCATTTT.